Included here is one TCR beta chain sequence, with context. The antigen it binds to is not known. No much larger clone is present one base from it, and per-base qualities are unavailable. The donors were under 40 Caucasian individuals from Russia, aged 6 to 90 years, who were systemically healthy. About 9.8 milliliters of peripheral blood were drawn from each donor into EDTA-treated Vacutainer tubes. PBMCs were isolated by Ficoll-Paque density-gradient centrifugation, with at least 7 million obtained per sample. Total RNA, at least 6 micrograms per sample, was extracted from PBMCs with Trizol reagent. For every donor, an aliquot of PBMCs went through flow cytometry to measure the percentages of naive CD45RAhigh/CD27high T cells. The data are from a study of blood T cells in healthy people across ages (dated by TCRdb to about 2015). About the full investigation: In model experiments, roughly one uniquely barcoded TCR beta cDNA molecule per two T cells was captured by template switching. To avoid experimental bias, donors of different ages were distributed randomly across sequencing lanes. Four age groups were formed from the donors: young (average about 15 years), middle-aged (approximately 39), aged (approximately 60) and long-lived (82). Using the same blood draw, the study looked at two additional independent replicas of 1 million unique cDNA reads for two donors, one aged 18 to 30 and the other aged 80 or older. The study measured age-related changes in TCR beta repertoire diversity using deep sequencing normalized with unique cDNA molecular identifiers.

The research as a whole found: There was a strong correlation between observed TCR beta diversity and the percentage of naive T cells measured by flow cytometry. Because the CMV infection status of the donors was unknown, age-related changes in expanded clonotypes may potentially have been confounded. Estimates of total diversity based on one million sequenced T cells were considered lower bounds and underestimates. Compared with the aged group, the long-lived group had more naive CD4+ T cells, fewer expanded clones and increased TCR diversity, a pattern suggesting age selection. Observed TCR beta diversity per million T cells fell roughly linearly with age, and a significant reduction was already apparent by age roughly 41. Since profiling was done on bulk unsorted PBMCs, naive and antigen-experienced compartments could not be conclusively compared.

The library was obtained by 5' RACE. The listed sequencing device is Illumina HiSeq 2500. The second PCR ran for about 6 to 11 cycles and used a J-beta primer mix along with a sample-barcoded 5' primer. A template-switch 5' adaptor carrying 12 random nucleotides introduced a unique molecular identifier onto each TCR beta cDNA molecule. Each sample yielded at least 3 million CDR3-containing paired-end reads. First-strand cDNA synthesis was performed from all RNA using the Mint cDNA synthesis kit, with priming by a TRBC-specific oligonucleotide. Following uracil-DNA glycosylase treatment, a first 18-cycle PCR with universal primers M1SS and BC2_uni_R was performed on all cDNA. In the original analysis: For normalization, 1 million high-quality reads were randomly selected from each sample, with every read carrying a distinct molecular identifier. Reads with shared molecular identifiers were discarded instead of being binned into consensus sequences. CDR3 identification, clonotype clustering and error correction used MiTCR with a Q25 quality threshold and the strictest error-elimination algorithm. Lower-bound total TCR beta diversity was estimated with a nonparametric unseen species model using Euler transformation. The public reads were run again by TCRdb, first through fastp at Q25 and then through MiXCR, and only productive beta chains were kept. Rows matching on CDR3 protein sequence are summarized as one entry with the most common DNA and genes. The V and J calls follow TCRdb's processing rather than the paper's. This sample holds 870,000 or so distinct CDR3 sequences; around 30% were observed only once. Of the sample, 15% to 20% falls within the top ten clones.

Unmatched junction bases come to 5, with V trimmed by 7 bases and J by 1 base. Spanning cysteine to phenylalanine, the CDR3 consists of 13 amino acids. The kept DNA is CDR3 alone, 39 bases in frame from the first base. CDR1 is given as SGHRS and CDR2 as YFSETQ, both from the germline V gene. This receptor was obtained from a woman of 80 years or more in good health. The specimen sequenced was blood. The V gene is TRBV5-1 and the J gene is TRBJ2-7; TRBD2 agrees with 7 junctional bases. The DNA sequence is TGCGCCAGCCGGGCTAGCGGTTCCTACGAGCAGTACTTC. It translates as CASRASGSYEQYF.